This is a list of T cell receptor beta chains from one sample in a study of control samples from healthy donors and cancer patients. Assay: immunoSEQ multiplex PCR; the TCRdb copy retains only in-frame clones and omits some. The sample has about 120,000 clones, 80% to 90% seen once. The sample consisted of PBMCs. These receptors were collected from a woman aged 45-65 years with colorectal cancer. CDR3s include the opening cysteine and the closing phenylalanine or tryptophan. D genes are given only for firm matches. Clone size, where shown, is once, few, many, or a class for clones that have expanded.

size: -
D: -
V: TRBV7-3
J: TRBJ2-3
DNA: TGTGCCAGCAGCCTAGGGACTGAATTTTCTAGCACAGATACGCAGTATTTT
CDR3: CASSLGTEFSSTDTQYF

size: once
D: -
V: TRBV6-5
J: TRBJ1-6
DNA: TGTGCCAGCAGTTCTGGCTCCTATAATTCACCCCTCCACTTT
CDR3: CASSSGSYNSPLHF

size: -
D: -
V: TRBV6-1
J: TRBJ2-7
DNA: TGTGCCAGCAGTGAAGATGACAGCTCCTACGAGCAGTACTTC
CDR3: CASSEDDSSYEQYF

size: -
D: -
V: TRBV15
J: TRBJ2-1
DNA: TGTGCCACCAGCAGAGATCAACCAGGGGCGGGTGAGCAGTTCTTC
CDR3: CATSRDQPGAGEQFF

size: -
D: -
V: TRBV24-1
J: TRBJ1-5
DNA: TGTGCCACCAGTGATTCCGGGACCAGGGCTGTTGGCAATCAGCCCCAGCATTTT
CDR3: CATSDSGTRAVGNQPQHF

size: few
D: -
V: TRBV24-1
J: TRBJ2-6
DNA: TGTGCCACCAGTTCTGGTCCCATCGTGTTCGCTGGGGCCAACGTCCTGACTTTC
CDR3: CATSSGPIVFAGANVLTF

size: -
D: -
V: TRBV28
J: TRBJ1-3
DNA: TGTGCCAGCAGTCCCTCGGGCAGCTCTGGAAACACCATATATTTT
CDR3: CASSPSGSSGNTIYF

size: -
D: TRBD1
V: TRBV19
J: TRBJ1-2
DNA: TGTGCCAGTCGGACAGGGGGCCTGGATGGCTACACCTTC
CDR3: CASRTGGLDGYTF

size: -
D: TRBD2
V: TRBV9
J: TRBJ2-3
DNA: TGTGCCAGCAGCGTCGGCGGCGGGAGGGCCTTAGATACGCAGTATTTT
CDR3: CASSVGGGRALDTQYF

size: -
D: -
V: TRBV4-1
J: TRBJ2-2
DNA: TGCGCCAGCAGCCACCCCATGGTCTCTAGGGGCGGGGAGCTGTTTTTT
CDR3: CASSHPMVSRGGELFF

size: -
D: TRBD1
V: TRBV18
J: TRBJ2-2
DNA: TGTGCCAGCTCAACGGACAGGGTTGTCACCGGGGAGCTGTTTTTT
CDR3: CASSTDRVVTGELFF

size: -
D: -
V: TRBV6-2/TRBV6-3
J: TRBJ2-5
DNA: TGTGCCAGCAGTTACTCGATGGTGTCTAGCGAAGAGACCCAGTACTTC
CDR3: CASSYSMVSSEETQYF

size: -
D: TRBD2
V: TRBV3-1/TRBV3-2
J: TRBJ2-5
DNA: TGTGCCAGCAGCCAAACTAGCGGGGTGAAGACCCAGTACTTC
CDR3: CASSQTSGVKTQYF

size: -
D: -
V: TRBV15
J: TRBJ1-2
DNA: TGTGCCACCAGCAGAGATCGTAACTATGGCTACACCTTC
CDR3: CATSRDRNYGYTF

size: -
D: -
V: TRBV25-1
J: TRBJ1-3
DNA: TGTGCCAGCAGTGGAGTCGGGAGTAGGAAGGACACCATATATTTT
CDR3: CASSGVGSRKDTIYF

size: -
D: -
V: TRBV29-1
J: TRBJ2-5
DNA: TGCAGCGTTGAATCAGGGACAAGTGAAGAGACCCAGTACTTC
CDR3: CSVESGTSEETQYF

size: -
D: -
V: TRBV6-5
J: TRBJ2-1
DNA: TGTGCCAGCAGTTGGGACCATTACAATGAGCAGTTCTTC
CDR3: CASSWDHYNEQFF

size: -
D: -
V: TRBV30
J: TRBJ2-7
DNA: TGTGCCTGGAGGGCCAGGAAGGGACCGAACTACGAGCAGTACTTC
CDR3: CAWRARKGPNYEQYF

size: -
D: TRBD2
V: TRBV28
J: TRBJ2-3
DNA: TGTGCCAGCAGTCTCTTTGGACTAGCGGGAGTTGGTACGCAGTATTTT
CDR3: CASSLFGLAGVGTQYF

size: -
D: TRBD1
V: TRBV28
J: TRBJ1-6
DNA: TGTGCCAGCGTGACAGGGCCCCTTCGATCCCTCCACTTT
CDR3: CASVTGPLRSLHF

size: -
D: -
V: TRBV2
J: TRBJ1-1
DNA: TGTGCCAGCTTGAACGACAGGAACACTGAAGCTTTCTTT
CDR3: CASLNDRNTEAFF

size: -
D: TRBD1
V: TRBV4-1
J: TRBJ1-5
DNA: TGCGCCAGCAGCCAATTGCAGGGGGCGAATCAGCCCCAGCATTTT
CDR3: CASSQLQGANQPQHF

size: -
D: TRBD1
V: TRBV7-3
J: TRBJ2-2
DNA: TGTGCCAGCCAAGCGGGACAGGGGGTCTCCCCCAACACCGGGGAGCTGTTTTTT
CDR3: CASQAGQGVSPNTGELFF

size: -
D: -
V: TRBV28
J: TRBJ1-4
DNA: TGTGCCAGCAGTTCTTTTCCTTATAATGCTAATGAAAAACTGTTTTTT
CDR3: CASSSFPYNANEKLFF

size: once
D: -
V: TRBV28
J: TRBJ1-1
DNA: TGTGCCAGTGAAGATAGGAACACTGAAGCTTTCTTT
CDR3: CASEDRNTEAFF

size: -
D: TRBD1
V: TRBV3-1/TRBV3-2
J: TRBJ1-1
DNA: TGTGCCAGCAGCCAAGCGGACAGGGACCACACTGAAGCTTTCTTT
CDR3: CASSQADRDHTEAFF

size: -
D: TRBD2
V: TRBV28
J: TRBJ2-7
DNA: TGTGCCAGCAGTTCCGGCTTGGGCGGGAGTTCCTACGAGCAGTACTTC
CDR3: CASSSGLGGSSYEQYF

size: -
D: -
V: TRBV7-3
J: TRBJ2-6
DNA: TGTGCCAGCAGCCTCTGGCCGAAAGGGGCCAACGTCCTGACTTTC
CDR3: CASSLWPKGANVLTF

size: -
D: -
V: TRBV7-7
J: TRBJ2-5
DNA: TGTGCCAGCAGCCCTCTCCCTGGGAGGAGGCAAGAGACCCAGTACTTC
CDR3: CASSPLPGRRQETQYF

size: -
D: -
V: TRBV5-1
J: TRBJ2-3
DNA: TGCGCCAGCAGCCCCCAGACTATAGGGGATGCAGATACGCAGTATTTT
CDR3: CASSPQTIGDADTQYF

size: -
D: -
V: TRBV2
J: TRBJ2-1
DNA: TGTGCCAGCAGTGAAAGGGAGTACAATGAGCAGTTCTTC
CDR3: CASSEREYNEQFF

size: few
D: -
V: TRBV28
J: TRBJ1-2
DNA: TGTGCCAGCAGTTTAGGGTCGGAAAATAACTATGGCTACACCTTC
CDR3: CASSLGSENNYGYTF

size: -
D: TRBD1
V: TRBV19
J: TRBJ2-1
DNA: TGTGCCAGTAGTATGAGGGGGCGGAATGAGCAGTTCTTC
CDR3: CASSMRGRNEQFF

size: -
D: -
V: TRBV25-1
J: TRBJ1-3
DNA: TGTGCCAGCAGCGAGGGTCGTTCCATATATTTT
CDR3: CASSEGRSIYF

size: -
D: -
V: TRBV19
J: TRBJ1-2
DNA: TGTGCCAGTGAGACAGTCTATGGCTACACCTTC
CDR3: CASETVYGYTF

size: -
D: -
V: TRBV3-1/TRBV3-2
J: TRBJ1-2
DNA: TGTGCCAGCAGCGTCCGAGGTATAGACTATGGCTACACCTTC
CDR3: CASSVRGIDYGYTF

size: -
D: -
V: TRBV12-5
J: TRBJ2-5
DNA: TGTGCTAGTGGTTTGGTGCTACATAAGGGCGGTGAGACCCAGTACTTC
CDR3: CASGLVLHKGGETQYF